The following is a TCR beta chain sequence with its context. Its recognized antigen is unknown. Per-nucleotide qualities are absent, and no much larger clonotype sits a single base away. The sample belongs to a study of cytomegalovirus exposure and HLA in healthy donors (dated by TCRdb to 2015 to 2018). As for the study more broadly: According to a later analysis, one platform produced both the 110 or so validation repertoires and the approximately 600 repertoires of the first cohort. The study was designed to test whether signatures of past pathogen exposure could be identified by cataloging public T cell receptors. In addition to the first cohort of roughly 670 subjects, a separate validation cohort of approximately 130 different subjects was used. To predict cytomegalovirus infection status, the study brought together high-throughput TCR immunosequencing, statistical association of individual TCRs with disease status, and machine learning. The research as a whole found: Most TCR sequences were observed very rarely across donors, whereas some public TCRs were present in many individuals. The classifier was reported to diagnose cytomegalovirus status with high specificity and sensitivity in both the original cohort and the validation cohort. A later analysis lacked HLA typing for the validation cohort, so it scored co-occurrence in that cohort across all 120 repertoires. Three of the identified cytomegalovirus-associated TCR beta chains were confirmed in vitro to be specific for cytomegalovirus antigens. In the study, approximately 150 TCR beta chains were listed as associated with cytomegalovirus. A later analysis found that TCRs clustered in the first cohort also tended to co-occur in the roughly 120 validation repertoires, with more than 90% of cluster scores above 0. According to the authors, the approach could potentially be generalized to other disease states and immunological phenotypes.

The donors were included in the validation cohort of some 120 subjects, a group kept apart from the roughly 700-subject first cohort. Libraries came from the immunoSEQ multiplex PCR assay. From the authors' description of their analysis: To diagnose cytomegalovirus status from the catalog of TCR beta chain sequences, a statistical classification framework was built. TCRdb retrieved this table from immuneACCESS and kept in-frame rearrangements only. Not all clones are present; in checked studies, unresolved V genes account for under half, and no reason is known for the remainder. V, J and clone size were drawn from that table, and D and trimming were deduced from the DNA. The sample table holds about 110,000 clones, of which approximately 88% were seen once. Roughly 1.4% of the sample lies in the top ten. The V end loses 2 bases and the J end loses 4 bases, and a stretch of 12 bases separates them. The CDR3 spans 14 residues, from the cysteine through the phenylalanine. The retained sequence is limited to the CDR3, 42 bases, with the frame set at the first base. Per the germline V gene, SGHAT is the CDR1 and FQNNGV is the CDR2.

The chain was built from TRBV11-2 and TRBJ2-7; the D segment could be TRBD1, given 6 matching bases. This receptor was taken from a woman between 25 and 40 years old in good health and CMV-seropositive. Material for sequencing was PBMCs. The DNA reads as follows: TGTGCCAGCAGCTTAAGGGCAGGGGTTTACGAGCAGTACTTC. Its protein product is CASSLRAGVYEQYF. Beyond the CDR3, the reference TRBV11-2 and TRBJ2-7 genes provide the residues; the full variable domain reads: EAGVAQSPRYKIIEKRQSVAFWCNPISGHATLYWYQQILGQGPKLLIQFQNNGVVDDSQLPKDRFSAERLKGVDSTLKIQPAKLEDSAVYLCASSLRAGVYEQYFGPGTRLTVT.